This TCR beta chain was sequenced in a study of T cell repertoires in aging, cancer and after chemotherapy. Study-wide context: Repeat sampling of healthy donors over several months to years showed clear clonal overlap.

A mixed TRB-A/B primer pool amplified rearranged TRB by multiplex touch-down PCR. Each CDR3 protein gets one entry after TCRdb re-called the multiplex PCR reads with MiXCR. The sample holds about 12,000 distinct CDR3 sequences, approximately 30% seen once. The template was genomic DNA from peripheral blood, not RNA. From germline, CDR1 is MNHEY and CDR2 SVGAGI. This CDR3 spans 15 amino acids. The V gene end was trimmed by 6 bases and the J gene end by 3 bases; junction bases not matched to a gene: 6. General study findings and limits: These repertoire data do not allow conclusions about immunological memory after chemotherapy. Across the chemotherapy interval, each cancer cohort showed higher median generation probability, suggesting thymic rebound.

Worth noting for this clonotype: Its antigen is unknown.

The sample consisted of blood. The source is a human donor in good health. The donor label of this sample is uncertain. V usage is TRBV6-5 and J usage is TRBJ1-4; 8 positions agree with TRBD1. CDR3 DNA: TGTGCCAGCAGCAACCAGGGGGCAGCTAATGAAAAACTGTTTTTT. This gives the protein CASSNQGAANEKLFF.